These T cell receptor beta chains were read from a single sample in a study of blood T cell repertoires in COVID-19. The table came from immunoSEQ multiplex PCR; TCRdb's copy has only in-frame clones and leaves some out. The table has about 130,000 clones, 70% to 80% seen once; the top ten hold approximately 11%. The sequenced sample consisted of peripheral blood. The origin of the receptors is a man aged 55 to 69 who had recovered from COVID-19. The CDR3 runs from the conserved cysteine through the conserved F or W. The order of the fields is clone size, D gene, J gene, V gene, CDR3 protein, CDR3 DNA. The D gene is left open where the match is weak. Clone size, where shown, is once, few, many, or a class for clones that have expanded.

abundance: few
d_gene: NA
j_gene: TRBJ1-3
v_gene: TRBV25-1
CDR3aa: CASLDSVSGNTIYF
CDR3nt: TGTGCCAGTCTTGACAGCGTCTCTGGAAACACCATATATTTT

abundance: NA
d_gene: NA
j_gene: TRBJ2-3
v_gene: TRBV7-2
CDR3aa: CASSPPGVLTDTQYF
CDR3nt: TGTGCCAGCAGCCCCCCGGGGGTACTCACAGATACGCAGTATTTT

abundance: NA
d_gene: NA
j_gene: TRBJ2-2
v_gene: TRBV18
CDR3aa: CASSPPRFRRYTGELFF
CDR3nt: TGTGCCAGCTCACCACCGAGGTTCCGACGGTACACCGGGGAGCTGTTTTTT

abundance: NA
d_gene: NA
j_gene: TRBJ2-2
v_gene: TRBV18
CDR3aa: CASSPREGGTNTGELFF
CDR3nt: TGTGCCAGCTCACCACGGGAAGGGGGTACGAACACCGGGGAGCTGTTTTTT

abundance: NA
d_gene: NA
j_gene: TRBJ1-4
v_gene: TRBV2
CDR3aa: CASSPLWGDATNEKLFF
CDR3nt: TGTGCCAGCAGCCCCCTCTGGGGGGATGCAACTAATGAAAAACTGTTTTTT

abundance: NA
d_gene: NA
j_gene: TRBJ2-7
v_gene: TRBV18
CDR3aa: CASSPPGAGGYEQYF
CDR3nt: TGTGCCAGCTCACCACCGGGAGCGGGCGGTTACGAGCAGTACTTC

abundance: once
d_gene: NA
j_gene: TRBJ1-5
v_gene: TRBV2
CDR3aa: CASTWTKGGNQPQHF
CDR3nt: TGTGCCAGCACCTGGACAAAGGGCGGCAATCAGCCCCAGCATTTT

abundance: NA
d_gene: NA
j_gene: TRBJ2-1
v_gene: TRBV28
CDR3aa: CASSPPPGVTYNEQFF
CDR3nt: TGTGCCAGCAGCCCCCCGCCGGGAGTGACCTACAATGAGCAGTTCTTC

abundance: NA
d_gene: TRBD1
j_gene: TRBJ1-5
v_gene: TRBV6-5
CDR3aa: CASSSSRTGGNQPQHF
CDR3nt: TGTGCCAGCAGTTCCTCTCGGACAGGGGGTAATCAGCCCCAGCATTTT

abundance: NA
d_gene: NA
j_gene: TRBJ1-4
v_gene: TRBV4-1
CDR3aa: CASSQDAGAANEKLFF
CDR3nt: TGCGCCAGCAGCCAAGACGCGGGGGCAGCTAATGAAAAACTGTTTTTT

abundance: NA
d_gene: TRBD1
j_gene: TRBJ1-6
v_gene: TRBV10-3
CDR3aa: CAISVFGPGTGEVSPLHF
CDR3nt: TGTGCCATCAGTGTGTTCGGTCCCGGGACAGGGGAAGTCTCACCCCTCCACTTT

abundance: once
d_gene: TRBD1
j_gene: TRBJ1-2
v_gene: TRBV5-5
CDR3aa: CASSSGQGDGYTF
CDR3nt: TGTGCCAGCAGTTCGGGACAGGGGGACGGCTACACCTTC

abundance: NA
d_gene: TRBD1
j_gene: TRBJ2-7
v_gene: TRBV7-8
CDR3aa: CASSLVGTDYEQYF
CDR3nt: TGTGCCAGCAGCTTAGTGGGGACAGACTACGAGCAGTACTTC

abundance: NA
d_gene: NA
j_gene: TRBJ2-7
v_gene: TRBV6-5
CDR3aa: CASSSLSYEQYF
CDR3nt: TGTGCCAGCAGTTCTCTCTCCTACGAGCAGTACTTC

abundance: NA
d_gene: TRBD1
j_gene: TRBJ2-3
v_gene: TRBV2
CDR3aa: CASRGDRSTDTQYF
CDR3nt: TGTGCCAGCAGGGGGGACAGGAGCACAGATACGCAGTATTTT

abundance: many
d_gene: NA
j_gene: TRBJ1-2
v_gene: TRBV19
CDR3aa: CASSIGGDYGYTF
CDR3nt: TGTGCCAGTAGTATCGGGGGGGACTATGGCTACACCTTC

abundance: NA
d_gene: TRBD2
j_gene: TRBJ2-7
v_gene: TRBV6-2/TRBV6-3
CDR3aa: CASSYLTSGSYEQYF
CDR3nt: TGTGCCAGCAGTTACCTGACTAGCGGGAGCTACGAGCAGTACTTC

abundance: NA
d_gene: TRBD2
j_gene: TRBJ2-2
v_gene: TRBV4-3
CDR3aa: CASSPALGLAMGTGELFF
CDR3nt: TGCGCCAGCAGCCCCGCCCTGGGACTAGCGATGGGGACCGGGGAGCTGTTTTTT

abundance: NA
d_gene: TRBD2
j_gene: TRBJ2-3
v_gene: TRBV24-1
CDR3aa: CATSETGGSTDTQYF
CDR3nt: TGTGCCACCAGCGAGACCGGGGGGAGCACAGATACGCAGTATTTT

abundance: NA
d_gene: TRBD2
j_gene: TRBJ2-1
v_gene: TRBV6-2/TRBV6-3
CDR3aa: CASSLPLAGGSEQFF
CDR3nt: TGTGCCAGCAGTCTGCCGCTAGCGGGGGGCAGTGAGCAGTTCTTC

abundance: NA
d_gene: TRBD2
j_gene: TRBJ2-7
v_gene: TRBV7-2
CDR3aa: CASSFRLAGGGFEQYF
CDR3nt: TGTGCCAGCAGCTTCCGACTAGCGGGAGGGGGATTCGAGCAGTACTTC

abundance: few
d_gene: TRBD1
j_gene: TRBJ2-2
v_gene: TRBV11-2
CDR3aa: CASSVRQGSGELFF
CDR3nt: TGTGCCAGCAGCGTAAGACAGGGGTCCGGGGAGCTGTTTTTT